This TCR beta chain was retrieved from a study of blood T cells in healthy people across ages. This clonotype was picked up many times. What it binds is unknown. For the second PCR, which ran for about 7 to 12 cycles, a sample-barcoded 5' primer and a J-beta primer mix were used. TCRdb recomputed calls from the 5' RACE reads with MiXCR, one row per CDR3 protein. Among some 700,000 distinct CDR3 sequences listed, about a fifth were seen once. Germline assignment: CDR1 SQVTM and CDR2 ANQGSEA. Trimming removed 7 bases from V and 5 bases from J, with 11 bases in between. The CDR3 sequence is 11 residues long. The study isolated at least 6.5 million PBMCs from each sample. Study results and limitations: Unknown CMV status may confound age-related changes in expanded clones.

The genes are TRBV29-1 and TRBJ1-1, with no clear D. This clonotype was sampled from a man aged 65 to 85 in good health. The sequenced sample consisted of blood. This chain's CDR3 is CSALLRTEAFF. The CDR3 nucleotides read TGCAGCGCCCTATTGAGAACTGAAGCTTTCTTT.